A selection of T cell receptor beta chains follows, all from one sample in a study of blood T cell repertoires in COVID-19. TCRdb's copy holds only in-frame clones and misses some; the assay was immunoSEQ multiplex PCR. The top ten clones hold around 14% of a sample with some 64,000 clones, around 80% of them seen once. The specimen was peripheral blood. All receptors come from a man aged 55 to 70 with COVID-19, enrolled during active disease. CDR3s include the opening cysteine and the closing phenylalanine or tryptophan. The order of the fields is J gene, D gene, clone size, V gene, CDR3 DNA, CDR3 protein. D genes are given only for firm matches. Part of the rows lack a size; the others show once, few, many or a class for expanded clones.

j_gene: TRBJ2-1
d_gene: -
abundance: -
v_gene: TRBV5-5
CDR3nt: TGTGCCAGCAGCTTGGAACTAGCTGAGTATGAGCAGTTCTTC
CDR3aa: CASSLELAEYEQFF

j_gene: TRBJ1-2
d_gene: -
abundance: -
v_gene: TRBV19
CDR3nt: TGTGCCAGTAGTAGTGAGGCCCGTGGCGCCGCGGGCGGCCTCTATGGCTACACCTTC
CDR3aa: CASSSEARGAAGGLYGYTF

j_gene: TRBJ2-3
d_gene: -
abundance: -
v_gene: TRBV9
CDR3nt: TGTGCCAGCAGCCCCGGGGATTCTAGCACAGATACGCAGTATTTT
CDR3aa: CASSPGDSSTDTQYF

j_gene: TRBJ1-6
d_gene: -
abundance: -
v_gene: TRBV10-1
CDR3nt: TGCGCCAGCAGAGGACAGCCAAATTCACCCCTCCACTTT
CDR3aa: CASRGQPNSPLHF

j_gene: TRBJ2-2
d_gene: TRBD1
abundance: -
v_gene: TRBV24-1
CDR3nt: TGTGCCACCAGTGATTTGCAGGGACAGACGAACACCGGGGAGCTGTTTTTT
CDR3aa: CATSDLQGQTNTGELFF

j_gene: TRBJ2-5
d_gene: TRBD2
abundance: once
v_gene: TRBV27
CDR3nt: TGTGCCAGCAGGGGACTAGCGGGAGAGACCCAGTACTTC
CDR3aa: CASRGLAGETQYF

j_gene: TRBJ1-3
d_gene: -
abundance: once
v_gene: TRBV2
CDR3nt: TGTGCCAGCAGCTGGGCTATTGGAGGAGCTGGAAACACCATATATTTT
CDR3aa: CASSWAIGGAGNTIYF

j_gene: TRBJ2-2
d_gene: -
abundance: -
v_gene: TRBV19
CDR3nt: TGTGCCAGTAGGGGGGCCCCCACCTATACAACCACCGGGGAGCTGTTTTTT
CDR3aa: CASRGAPTYTTTGELFF

j_gene: TRBJ2-1
d_gene: -
abundance: few
v_gene: TRBV28
CDR3nt: TGTGCCAGCAGTACGCCGGGTATCGATGAGCAGTTCTTC
CDR3aa: CASSTPGIDEQFF

j_gene: TRBJ2-1
d_gene: TRBD2
abundance: -
v_gene: TRBV11-1
CDR3nt: TGTGCCAGCAGCCCCCCTGGGCTAGCGGGAGACAATGAGCAGTTCTTC
CDR3aa: CASSPPGLAGDNEQFF

j_gene: TRBJ2-1
d_gene: TRBD1
abundance: -
v_gene: TRBV6-4
CDR3nt: TGTGCCAGGATACCGGGACAGGGGGCAATTTGGGGGAATGAGCAGTTCTTC
CDR3aa: CARIPGQGAIWGNEQFF

j_gene: TRBJ2-7
d_gene: -
abundance: -
v_gene: TRBV3-1/TRBV3-2
CDR3nt: TGTGCCAGCAGCCAAGGAGTATACGAGCAGTACTTC
CDR3aa: CASSQGVYEQYF

j_gene: TRBJ2-5
d_gene: TRBD2
abundance: -
v_gene: TRBV7-9
CDR3nt: TGTGCCATCCACGGGGGAGTAGCGGGGGGCACAGAGACCCAGTACTTC
CDR3aa: CAIHGGVAGGTETQYF

j_gene: TRBJ2-5
d_gene: TRBD2
abundance: few
v_gene: TRBV7-6
CDR3nt: TGTGCCAGCAGCCAAGCGTGGGGAGGGCAAGAGACCCAGTACTTC
CDR3aa: CASSQAWGGQETQYF

j_gene: TRBJ1-5
d_gene: TRBD1
abundance: -
v_gene: TRBV15
CDR3nt: TGTGCCACGCAGGGACAGATGGATCAGCCCCAGCATTTT
CDR3aa: CATQGQMDQPQHF

j_gene: TRBJ1-3
d_gene: -
abundance: -
v_gene: TRBV6-5
CDR3nt: TGTGCCAGCAGTCCCCGGAGCCCTCCAGGGAACACCATATATTTT
CDR3aa: CASSPRSPPGNTIYF

j_gene: TRBJ1-5
d_gene: TRBD1
abundance: -
v_gene: TRBV5-1
CDR3nt: TGCGCCAGCAGCTCCGGACAGGGAAATTCGCCCCAGCATTTT
CDR3aa: CASSSGQGNSPQHF

j_gene: TRBJ2-7
d_gene: -
abundance: -
v_gene: TRBV5-4
CDR3nt: TGTGCCAGCAGCTTGGCCCCAGGCACCTACGAGCAGTACTTC
CDR3aa: CASSLAPGTYEQYF

j_gene: TRBJ2-7
d_gene: -
abundance: -
v_gene: TRBV5-6
CDR3nt: TGTGCCAGCAGCCACCGGGACTGGTCCTACGAGCAGTACTTC
CDR3aa: CASSHRDWSYEQYF

j_gene: TRBJ1-4
d_gene: -
abundance: -
v_gene: TRBV28
CDR3nt: TGTGCCAGCATCGGGGATTACGAAAAACTGTTTTTT
CDR3aa: CASIGDYEKLFF

j_gene: TRBJ1-1
d_gene: -
abundance: once
v_gene: TRBV30
CDR3nt: TGTGCCTGGAGTGTACAGGTGATGAACACTGAAGCTTTCTTT
CDR3aa: CAWSVQVMNTEAFF

j_gene: TRBJ1-5
d_gene: -
abundance: -
v_gene: TRBV18
CDR3nt: TGTGCCAGCTCACCCCGACAGGACGCCAATCAGCCCCAGCATTTT
CDR3aa: CASSPRQDANQPQHF

j_gene: TRBJ2-2
d_gene: TRBD2
abundance: -
v_gene: TRBV18
CDR3nt: TGTGCCAGCTCACCGGACGGGAGGTCGACCGGGGAGCTGTTTTTT
CDR3aa: CASSPDGRSTGELFF